What follows are 28 T cell receptor beta chains derived from one specimen sequenced in a study of T cells after yellow fever vaccination. Using its own MiXCR run on the 5' RACE reads, TCRdb lists one record per CDR3 protein. The repertoire consists of some 550,000 distinct CDR3 sequences, with 15% to 20% occurring once and the leading ten covering approximately 15%. The source was PBMCs, collected 15 days after the yellow fever booster vaccination. The receptors stem from a man aged 30 to 45 who received the YFV17D yellow fever vaccine.

This clonotype was detected only a few times. The genes are TRBV12-3 or TRBV12-4 and TRBJ2-7; D might be TRBD2 (5 bases). V lost 8 bases to trimming and J lost 1 base, with 9 bases between them. This CDR3 comprises 12 residues. Written as DNA, the CDR3 is TGTGCCAGCCACACGGGGTCCTACGAGCAGTACTTC. It encodes CASHTGSYEQYF.

A few counts support this clonotype. V gene TRBV5-8 combines with J gene TRBJ1-1, with D perhaps TRBD1 (6 bases). Per the germline V gene, CDR1 is SGHTS and CDR2 is YDEGEE. There are 12 residues in the CDR3. Trimming cost V 4 bases and J 5 bases, with 9 bases left between them. CDR3 in amino acids: CASSLGQTEAFF. The CDR3 bases are TGTGCCAGCAGCCTAGGACAGACTGAAGCTTTCTTT.

This sequence joins TRBV7-2 and TRBJ2-7; tentatively, D is TRBD1 (6 bases). V dropped 1 base and J dropped 3 bases, with 19 bases sitting between them. The CDR3 is 17 amino acids. Germline loops: CDR1 SGHTA, CDR2 FQGNSA. CDR3 loop: CASSLGAGAIPIYEQYF. In DNA form, the CDR3 reads TGTGCCAGCAGCTTAGGGGCAGGGGCAATACCCATCTACGAGCAGTACTTC.

The chain combines TRBV6-2 or TRBV6-3 with TRBJ1-5, with D unclear. CDR3 length equals 12 residues. The germline V and J ends were trimmed by 4 bases and 3 bases, with 4 bases remaining between them. Germline lookup yields CDR1 MNHEY and CDR2 SVGEGT. CDR3 sequence reads: CASSWNNQPQHF. The CDR3 DNA reads TGTGCCAGCAGTTGGAACAATCAGCCCCAGCATTTT.

The V and J genes are TRBV5-1 and TRBJ2-1; TRBD2 matches 10 bases. The CDR3 is 17 residues long. Germline V gives CDR1 SGHRS, CDR2 YFSETQ. V lost 4 bases to trimming and J lost 1 base; unmatched junction nucleotides: 8. The CDR3 DNA reads as TGCGCCAGCAGCCCGACTGCAGCGGGAGGGTCCTACAATGAGCAGTTCTTC. Protein: CASSPTAAGGSYNEQFF.

The gene calls are TRBV7-2 and TRBJ2-2; possible D gene TRBD1, 5 bases. V lost 1 base and J lost 3, with 9 bases in between. CDR1 SGHTA and CDR2 FQGNSA come from the germline V gene. The CDR3 extends over 15 amino acids. CDR3 sequence (DNA): TGTGCCAGCAGCTTAGTGACAGCTTACACCGGGGAGCTGTTTTTT. Its protein is CASSLVTAYTGELFF.

V and J are TRBV5-1 and TRBJ2-3, with 7 bases matching TRBD1. The V and J ends lost 4 bases and 0 bases, in that order; junction bases with no gene match: 5. CDR1 and CDR2 (germline): SGHRS, YFSETQ. This CDR3 is built from 15 residues. This CDR3 is CASSPGTASTDTQYF. The CDR3 DNA reads TGCGCCAGCAGCCCCGGGACAGCGAGCACAGATACGCAGTATTTT.

V and J are TRBV7-8 and TRBJ2-7; D remains unclear. This CDR3 has 11 amino acids. Germline V gene sequence: CDR1 SGHVS, CDR2 FQNEAQ. Deletions cut 4 bases from V and 4 bases from J, with 5 bases between. CDR3 amino acids: CASSWNYEQYF. CDR3 sequence (DNA): TGTGCCAGCAGCTGGAATTACGAGCAGTACTTC.

This clonotype has a handful of counts. V gene TRBV20-1 combines with J gene TRBJ2-3; TRBD2 agrees at 11 bases. CDR1 and CDR2 from the germline V gene are DFQATT and SNEGSKA (reference sequence). V lost 2 bases, J lost 4 bases, and 5 bases stayed unmatched. The CDR3 contains 15 residues. The CDR3 nucleotides are TGCAGTGCTAGACCTAGCGGGGGGATAGCAGATACGCAGTATTTT. Translation: CSARPSGGIADTQYF.

This sequence joins TRBV6-1 and TRBJ2-1, with D tentatively TRBD2 (5 bases). Trimming cost V 8 bases and J 0 bases, with 11 bases left between them. This CDR3 region has 14 residues. The germline V gene encodes CDR1 MNHNS and CDR2 SASEGT. This CDR3 reads CASARDSSYNEQFF. As DNA, the CDR3 is TGTGCCAGCGCGAGGGATAGCTCCTACAATGAGCAGTTCTTC.

The chain uses TRBV12-3 or TRBV12-4 and TRBJ2-7, with D possibly being TRBD1 (5 bases). Trimming took 1 base from V and 6 from J, leaving 10 bases between them. The CDR3 runs to 13 residues. The CDR3 region is CASSLGTPIEQYF. CDR3 DNA: TGTGCCAGCAGTTTAGGGACACCGATCGAGCAGTACTTC.

The gene calls are TRBV19 and TRBJ2-4, with a weak D call TRBD2 (6 bases). V was shortened by 3 bases and J by 0 bases, with 18 bases between the two germline ends. The CDR3 contains 18 residues. CDR1 is LNHDA, CDR2 SQIVND, per germline (reference sequence). In DNA form, the CDR3 reads TGTGCCAGTAGTATTTCCTCGGGGGTAGAACTAGCCAAAAACATTCAGTACTTC. Its protein is CASSISSGVELAKNIQYF. Supplemented by reference TRBV19 and TRBJ2-4, the full variable domain reads DGGITQSPKYLFRKEGQNVTLSCEQNLNHDAMYWYRQDPGQGLRLIYYSQIVNDFQKGDIAEGYSVSREKKESFPLTVTSAQKNPTAFYLCASSISSGVELAKNIQYFGAGTRLSVL.

This rearrangement joins TRBV4-3 to TRBJ1-4, with TRBD1 as a possible D gene (5 bases). The CDR3 loop spans 16 amino acids. The V gene's germline CDR1 is LGHNA and CDR2 YSLEER. V gave up 1 base and J gave up 4 bases, with 13 bases separating them. The CDR3 loop reads CASSQGTGASNEKLFF. The CDR3 DNA follows: TGCGCCAGCAGCCAAGGCACCGGGGCTAGTAATGAAAAACTGTTTTTT.

The chain employs TRBV5-1 and TRBJ2-2; 8 bases fit TRBD2. The CDR3 runs to 15 residues. CDR1 is SGHRS, CDR2 YFSETQ, per germline. V lost 1 base to trimming and J lost 6 bases; unmatched junction nucleotides: 5. CDR3 coding DNA: TGCGCCAGCAGCTTGAACACGGGAGGGGCCGGGGAGCTGTTTTTT. Encoded protein: CASSLNTGGAGELFF.

This clonotype has more than one count but fewer than ten. This chain uses TRBV28 with TRBJ2-2; either TRBD1 or TRBD2 may fit D (6 bases each). CDR1 MDHEN and CDR2 SYDVKM come from the germline V gene. This CDR3 is built from 19 residues. The V end lost 8 bases, the J end lost 3 bases, and 28 bases lay between the germline ends. CDR3 in DNA: TGTGCCAGCCTCCCCTCCCGCGGACAGCCTCGCGGGGACACCGGGGAGCTGTTTTTT. Residues: CASLPSRGQPRGDTGELFF. The complete variable domain, with remaining parts taken from reference TRBV28 and TRBJ2-2, reads DVKVTQSSRYLVKRTGEKVFLECVQDMDHENMFWYRQDPGLGLRLIYFSYDVKMKEKGDIPEGYSVSREKKERFSLILESASTNQTSMYLCASLPSRGQPRGDTGELFFGEGSRLTVL.

The V and J genes are TRBV29-1 and TRBJ1-4; tentative D call: TRBD1 (6 bases). The CDR3 is 17 residues long. Germline CDR1 is SQVTM and CDR2 is ANQGSEA. Trimming cost V 2 bases and J 0 bases, with 16 bases left between them. The CDR3 spells CSVESGTPYATNEKLFF. CDR3 bases: TGCAGCGTTGAATCCGGGACACCATACGCAACTAATGAAAAACTGTTTTTT.

This rearrangement joins TRBV28 to TRBJ2-3; tentatively, D is TRBD1 or TRBD2 (6 bases each). Germline V gene sequence: CDR1 MDHEN, CDR2 SYDVKM. The CDR3 contains 15 residues. Trimming removed 7 bases at V and 0 bases at J, with 14 bases between. In nucleotides, the CDR3 is TGTGCCAGCATGAACGGGGGCACTAGCACAGATACGCAGTATTTT. This encodes CASMNGGTSTDTQYF.

A few counts support this clonotype. This rearrangement joins TRBV7-2 to TRBJ2-3; a possible D gene is TRBD1 (6 bases). Trimming left V 7 bases short and J 0 bases short, with 14 bases between. The germline gives CDR1 SGHTA, CDR2 FQGNSA. CDR3 length equals 15 residues. CDR3 coding DNA: TGTGCCAGCACCATGTGGACAGACAGCACAGATACGCAGTATTTT. Encoded protein: CASTMWTDSTDTQYF.

The V gene is TRBV21-1, the J gene TRBJ2-1; no DNA check was done on the table's D call, TRBD2. TRBV21-1 is a recognized pseudogene. The CDR3 is 14 amino acids. The CDR3 DNA reads as TGTGCCAGCTTTAGGCTAGCGGTATACAATGAGCAGTTCTTC. Protein sequence: CASFRLAVYNEQFF.

This clonotype was seen once. V is TRBV18 and J is TRBJ2-7; a weak D match, TRBD2 (5 bases). Germline-derived CDR1 and CDR2 are KGHSH and LQKENI. V lost 4 bases to trimming and J lost 6 bases, with 16 bases between them. The length of the CDR3 is 14 residues. Here the CDR3 reads CASSLGSTRGEQYF. Here the CDR3 DNA reads TGTGCCAGCTCACTGGGGTCTACCCGGGGCGAGCAGTACTTC.

The chain uses TRBV6-5 and TRBJ2-5; 7 bases are shared with TRBD1. This CDR3 comprises 14 residues. V shed 4 bases, J shed 3 bases, and the junction held 5 bases outside the gene matches. Germline V CDR1 and CDR2: MNHEY, SVGAGI. The CDR3: CASSFYRGKETQYF. CDR3 coding DNA: TGTGCCAGCAGTTTTTACAGGGGAAAAGAGACCCAGTACTTC.

This chain connects TRBV21-1 to TRBJ2-5. TRBV21-1 corresponds to a pseudogene. The CDR3 is 12 residues long. Here the CDR3 DNA reads TGTGCCAGCAGTTTACAGCCGGAGACCCAGTACTTC. Translation: CASSLQPETQYF.

V is TRBV20-1 and J is TRBJ2-7, with D perhaps matching TRBD2 (6 bases). Germline V gene lookup returns CDR1 DFQATT and CDR2 SNEGSKA (reference sequence). The V end was cut by 5 bases, the J end by 2 bases, with 10 bases between. CDR3 length equals 12 residues. The DNA for the CDR3 is TGCAGTGCTGGACTAATCACCTACGAGCAGTACTTC. It yields the protein CSAGLITYEQYF.

The V call is TRBV28, the J call TRBJ1-5; possible D gene TRBD1, 5 bases. The CDR3 is 17 residues long. Deletions cut 5 bases from V and 5 bases from J, with 22 bases between. The germline gives CDR1 MDHEN, CDR2 SYDVKM. The DNA for the CDR3 is TGTGCCAGCAGTCCCTATGGGACCGGACGGTTCGATCAGCCCCAGCATTTT. This encodes CASSPYGTGRFDQPQHF.

The chain uses TRBV12-3 or TRBV12-4 and TRBJ1-5, with a tentative D call TRBD1 (5 bases). Between the trimmed V and J ends, which lost 6 bases and 9 bases, there was a span of 12 bases. CDR3 size: 12 residues. Here the CDR3 reads CASSPATGPQHF. CDR3 bases: TGTGCCAGCAGCCCGGCCACAGGGCCCCAGCATTTT.

This clonotype was counted between two and nine times. The chain combines TRBV18 with TRBJ1-6; D gene unclear. Per the germline V gene, CDR1 is KGHSH and CDR2 is LQKENI. Trimming took 3 bases from V and 7 from J, leaving 10 bases between them. The CDR3 extends over 14 amino acids. This CDR3 reads CASSPNRANSPLHF. CDR3 nucleotide sequence: TGTGCCAGCTCACCGAACCGGGCGAATTCACCCCTCCACTTT.

The chain is built from TRBV30 and TRBJ2-3, with TRBD2 matching over 7 bases. The CDR3 is 16 amino acids. Germline CDR1 GTSNPN, CDR2 SVGIG (reference sequence). With 4 bases clipped from V and 4 bases from J, the junction kept 14 bases outside the gene matches. CDR3 sequence reads: CAWKIGFSGWADTQYF. The CDR3 DNA is TGTGCCTGGAAAATCGGCTTTAGCGGGTGGGCAGATACGCAGTATTTT.

Concerning this clonotype itself: The junction does not match germline at one end; this may be a read error. The rearrangement joins TRBV9 to TRBJ2-5; 8 positions match TRBD2. Per germline, CDR1 SGDLS and CDR2 YYNGEE. The CDR3 sequence is 14 residues long. CDR3 in DNA: TGTACCAGCAGCGTTAGAAGCGGGAGTCAGACCCAGTACTTC. Protein product: CTSSVRSGSQTQYF.